A single sample is the source of the 21 T cell receptor beta chains below, sequenced in a study of beta chain features in type 1 diabetes. Study-wide results and caveats: Shorter TCRB CDR3s, moderately but significantly so, were found in Type 1 diabetes patients in all four CD4+ subsets.

The investigators reverse transcribed all of the isolated RNA, so they sequenced expressed TCRB transcripts. Assay: immunoSEQ multiplex PCR; the TCRdb copy retains only in-frame clones and omits some. The sample records hundreds of thousands of clones, around 16% being singletons. Their specific antigens are unknown. The specimen sequenced was naive CD4+ T cells from blood. These receptors were taken from a man aged 18 to 29 with type 1 diabetes.

This clone has just a few counts. V gene TRBV2 combines with J gene TRBJ1-5; D perhaps matches TRBD1 (6 bases). CDR1 and CDR2 from the germline V gene are SNHLY and FYNNEI. V was trimmed by 4 bases and J by 3 bases, leaving 13 bases between them. The CDR3 runs to 15 residues. The CDR3 sequence is CASSGRGHSNQPQHF. The CDR3 DNA follows: TGTGCCAGCAGTGGAAGGGGACATTCCAATCAGCCCCAGCATTTT.

The gene calls are TRBV5-1 and TRBJ2-5; 7 bases align to TRBD1. V trimming: 3 bases; J trimming: 3 bases; junction bases outside the gene matches: 5. This CDR3 is 14 amino acids long. The V gene's germline CDR1 is SGHRS and CDR2 YFSETQ. The CDR3 region is CASSYRQGEETQYF. For the CDR3, the DNA is TGCGCCAGCAGCTACCGACAGGGCGAAGAGACCCAGTACTTC. Based on the CDR3 plus reference TRBV5-1 and TRBJ2-5, the full variable domain is KAGVTQTPRYLIKTRGQQVTLSCSPISGHRSVSWYQQTPGQGLQFLFEYFSETQRNKGNFPGRFSGRQFSNSRSEMNVSTLELGDSALYLCASSYRQGEETQYFGPGTRLLVL.

This rearrangement joins TRBV28 to TRBJ2-3; 7 bases line up with TRBD1. After removal of 3 bases from V and 4 bases from J, the junction contained 4 bases not matched to a gene. This CDR3 contains 14 residues. CDR1 and CDR2 from the germline V gene are MDHEN and SYDVKM. CDR3 region: CASSFGDRADTQYF. The DNA for the CDR3 is TGTGCCAGCAGTTTTGGTGACAGGGCAGATACGCAGTATTTT.

The chain has TRBV6-6 and TRBJ2-3; TRBD1 is a possible D gene (5 bases). Per germline, CDR1 MNHNY and CDR2 SVGAGI (reference sequence). The germline V and J ends were trimmed by 6 bases and 9 bases, with 22 bases remaining between them. The CDR3 is 15 amino acids. The CDR3 DNA reads as TGTGCCAGCAGACCGCCGAATGACAGCCGCCAGACGCAGTATTTT. Its translation: CASRPPNDSRQTQYF.

The chain joins TRBV5-1 to TRBJ1-1; TRBD1 agrees at 10 bases. The CDR3 covers 15 residues. Per the germline V gene, CDR1 is SGHRS and CDR2 is YFSETQ. V gave up 0 bases and J gave up 4 bases; unmatched junction bases: 3. The DNA for the CDR3 is TGCGCCAGCAGCTTGGAGACAGGGGGCCTCACTGAAGCTTTCTTT. This gives the protein CASSLETGGLTEAFF.

The chain uses TRBV19 and TRBJ2-5, with D perhaps TRBD2 (6 bases). V was cut by 6 bases and J by 5 bases, with 22 bases left in between. The CDR3 consists of 16 residues. Germline CDR1 and CDR2: LNHDA and SQIVND (reference sequence). The CDR3 DNA reads as TGTGCCAGTAGGGATGGGGGGAGCCTCCGGGCGGAGACCCAGTACTTC. Translated: CASRDGGSLRAETQYF. The full variable domain, its missing parts supplied by reference TRBV19 and TRBJ2-5, is DGGITQSPKYLFRKEGQNVTLSCEQNLNHDAMYWYRQDPGQGLRLIYYSQIVNDFQKGDIAEGYSVSREKKESFPLTVTSAQKNPTAFYLCASRDGGSLRAETQYFGPGTRLLVL.

The chain links TRBV13 to TRBJ2-3; 8 bases map to TRBD1. CDR3 size: 17 residues. In germline, CDR1 is PRHDT, CDR2 FYEKMQ (reference sequence). After removal of 5 bases from V and 2 bases from J, the junction contained 12 bases not matched to a gene. CDR3 region: CASSHSQGARVTDTQYF. In DNA form, the CDR3 reads TGTGCCAGCAGCCACTCGCAGGGGGCGCGAGTCACAGATACGCAGTATTTT.

This clone was counted between two and nine times. The rearrangement uses TRBV7-2 and TRBJ2-7; D may be TRBD2 (5 bases). The V gene's germline CDR1 is SGHTA and CDR2 FQGNSA. The V end lost 2 bases, the J end lost 0 bases, and 11 bases lay between the germline ends. The CDR3 spans 15 residues. The CDR3: CASSLRAGSSYEQYF. CDR3 nucleotides: TGTGCCAGCAGCTTACGGGCGGGTAGCTCCTACGAGCAGTACTTC.

The CDR3 here is CASLTRDFSYEQYF. The CDR3 region has the DNA TGTGCCAGCCTGACTCGGGACTTTTCATACGAGCAGTACTTC. The V gene is TRBV28, the J gene TRBJ2-7; a weak D match, TRBD2 (6 bases). Per the germline V gene, CDR1 is MDHEN and CDR2 is SYDVKM. Trimming shortened V by 8 bases and J by 4 bases, and 18 bases separated the two germline ends. The CDR3 spans 14 residues.

The chain combines TRBV5-1 with TRBJ2-1; 13 nucleotides match TRBD2. Germline CDR1 reads SGHRS; CDR2 reads YFSETQ. There are 15 residues in the CDR3. J lost 6 bases, V lost 4 bases, and 4 bases had no gene match. The CDR3 loop reads CASSRTSGGGNEQFF. In DNA, the CDR3 is TGCGCCAGCAGCAGAACTAGCGGGGGGGGCAATGAGCAGTTCTTC.

The V and J genes are TRBV18 and TRBJ2-1; unclear D gene. Looked up from germline, CDR1 is KGHSH and CDR2 is LQKENI. The CDR3 loop spans 14 amino acids. V was shortened by 6 bases and J by 0 bases, with 9 bases between the two germline ends. The CDR3 DNA reads TGTGCCAGCTCCGAGCGCGGCTCCTACAATGAGCAGTTCTTC. Translating it yields CASSERGSYNEQFF. The variable domain in full, completed from reference TRBV18 and TRBJ2-1, reads NAGVMQNPRHLVRRRGQEARLRCSPMKGHSHVYWYRQLPEEGLKFMVYLQKENIIDESGMPKERFSAEFPKEGPSILRIQQVVRGDSAAYFCASSERGSYNEQFFGPGTRLTVL.

This clone has a handful of counts. The rearrangement joins TRBV21-1 to TRBJ1-5; the table assigns TRBD1, which was not confirmed against the DNA. TRBV21-1 represents a pseudogene. This CDR3 is 14 amino acids long. CDR3 amino acids: CATTSDRGYQPQHF. DNA of the CDR3: TGTGCCACCACTTCCGACAGGGGTTATCAGCCCCAGCATTTT.

This clone was seen more than once but under ten times. The chain combines TRBV18 with TRBJ1-2, with D possibly TRBD1 on 5 matching bases. V was clipped by 0 bases and J by 8 bases, with 13 bases between them. The CDR3 is made up of 14 amino acids. The V gene's germline CDR1 is KGHSH and CDR2 LQKENI. In nucleotides, the CDR3 is TGTGCCAGCTCACCACCGGGGCAGGTTGGCGGCTACACCTTC. It yields the protein CASSPPGQVGGYTF.

This clone was seen more than once but under ten times. The chain carries TRBV29-1 and TRBJ2-7, with 8 bases identical to TRBD1. CDR1 and CDR2 (germline): SQVTM, ANQGSEA. V lost 0 bases, J lost 4 bases, and 5 bases stayed unmatched. CDR3 length: 14 residues. This CDR3 is CSVEEAGQGYEQYF. The CDR3 DNA is TGCAGCGTTGAAGAGGCCGGACAGGGTTACGAGCAGTACTTC.

The rearrangement joins TRBV7-7 to TRBJ2-7, with 11 bases lining up with TRBD1. The CDR3 loop spans 15 amino acids. The trim removed 4 bases at V and 2 bases at J, leaving 4 bases unmatched. CDR1 SSHAT and CDR2 FNYEAQ come from the germline V gene (reference sequence). The CDR3 reads CASSSGTGGPYEQYF. The DNA for the CDR3 is TGTGCCAGCAGCTCCGGGACAGGGGGACCCTACGAGCAGTACTTC.

DNA of the CDR3: TGTGCCAGCAGCTTAACAGGACTGAACACTGAAGCTTTCTTT. Amino acid sequence: CASSLTGLNTEAFF. The chain combines TRBV11-3 with TRBJ1-1; the D gene is possibly TRBD1 (5 bases). The germline gives CDR1 SGHNT, CDR2 YENEEA. V lost 2 bases and J lost 0, with 7 bases in between. This CDR3 has 14 amino acids. The full variable domain, rest sourced from reference TRBV11-3 and TRBJ1-1, is EAGVVQSPRYKIIEKKQPVAFWCNPISGHNTLYWYLQNLGQGPELLIRYENEEAVDDSQLPKDRFSAERLKGVDSTLKIQPAELGDSAVYLCASSLTGLNTEAFFGQGTRLTVV.

There are a few counts of this clone. J is TRBJ2-7 and V is TRBV18; the D gene is possibly TRBD2 (6 bases). Trimming stripped 2 bases from V and 2 bases from J, with 19 bases between. This CDR3 region has 17 residues. The germline CDR1 and CDR2 sequences are KGHSH and LQKENI. The CDR3 DNA reads TGTGCCAGCTCACCATCGACAGCCGGGGGTTGGGCCTACGAGCAGTACTTC. As protein: CASSPSTAGGWAYEQYF.

The rearrangement uses TRBV18 and TRBJ1-1; D unclear. This CDR3 comprises 13 residues. Germline V gene lookup returns CDR1 KGHSH and CDR2 LQKENI. Trimming left V 5 bases short and J 4 bases short, with 11 bases between. The CDR3 reads CASSTSGSTEAFF. CDR3 sequence (DNA): TGTGCCAGCTCAACCAGTGGGAGCACTGAAGCTTTCTTT. The full variable domain, its missing parts supplied by reference TRBV18 and TRBJ1-1, is NAGVMQNPRHLVRRRGQEARLRCSPMKGHSHVYWYRQLPEEGLKFMVYLQKENIIDESGMPKERFSAEFPKEGPSILRIQQVVRGDSAAYFCASSTSGSTEAFFGQGTRLTVV.

The chain recombines TRBV7-9 with TRBJ2-3; TRBD2 agrees at 7 bases. CDR1 and CDR2 (germline): SEHNR, FQNEAQ (reference sequence). The length of the CDR3 is 17 residues. Germline trimming cut 5 bases from V and 3 bases from J; bases unmatched to any gene: 14. CDR3 region: CASSQRGRASPTDTQYF. CDR3 nucleotides: TGTGCCAGCAGCCAAAGAGGGAGGGCGAGTCCTACAGATACGCAGTATTTT.

This chain links TRBV30 with TRBJ2-3; TRBD2 aligns across 8 bases. V was clipped by 6 bases and J by 3 bases; unmatched bases: 8. The CDR3 contains 14 residues. The germline V gene has CDR1 GTSNPN and CDR2 SVGIG (reference sequence). CDR3 region: CACYIAGRTDTQYF. The CDR3, as DNA: TGTGCCTGCTATATAGCGGGGAGAACAGATACGCAGTATTTT.

This chain connects TRBV19 to TRBJ2-2; TRBD1 matches at 7 bases. The CDR3 is made up of 15 amino acids. Trimming took 4 bases from V and 2 from J; bases not matched to a gene: 4. Germline CDR1 reads LNHDA; CDR2 reads SQIVND (reference sequence). CDR3 amino acids: CASSTPGGNTGELFF. The DNA of the CDR3 is TGTGCCAGTAGTACCCCAGGGGGTAACACCGGGGAGCTGTTTTTT.